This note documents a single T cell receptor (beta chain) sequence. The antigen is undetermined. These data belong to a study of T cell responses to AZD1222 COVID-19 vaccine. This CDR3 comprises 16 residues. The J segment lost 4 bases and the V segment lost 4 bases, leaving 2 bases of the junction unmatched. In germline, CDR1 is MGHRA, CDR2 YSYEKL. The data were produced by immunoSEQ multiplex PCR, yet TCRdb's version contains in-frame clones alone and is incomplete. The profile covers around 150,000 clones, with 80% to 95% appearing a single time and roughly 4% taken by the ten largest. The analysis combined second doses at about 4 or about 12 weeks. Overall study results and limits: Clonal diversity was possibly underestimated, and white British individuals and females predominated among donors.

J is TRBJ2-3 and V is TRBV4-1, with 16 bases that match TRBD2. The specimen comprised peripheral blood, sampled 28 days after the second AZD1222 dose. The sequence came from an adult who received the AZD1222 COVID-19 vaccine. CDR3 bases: TGCGCCAGCAGCCCGGGACTAGCGGGAGGGGCAGATACGCAGTATTTT. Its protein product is CASSPGLAGGADTQYF.